Below, 22 T cell receptor beta chains from the same sample are listed, as sequenced in a study of PD-1 blockade in mismatch repair-deficient tumors. The assay was immunoSEQ multiplex PCR, and TCRdb's table has in-frame clones only and misses some. The sample yields approximately 20,000 clones, over 75% seen once. Specimen: PBMCs, collected 52 weeks after starting pembrolizumab. All receptors derive from an adult with mismatch repair-deficient cancer.

This clone was detected only a few times. V is TRBV7-9 and J is TRBJ2-5; the D is unclear. Germline assignment: CDR1 SEHNR and CDR2 FQNEAQ (reference sequence). With 7 bases removed from V and 4 bases from J, the gap between germline ends came to 7 bases. This CDR3 is 11 amino acids long. The CDR3 sequence: CASTRGETQYF. The CDR3 DNA reads TGTGCCAGCACCCGAGGAGAGACCCAGTACTTC. The complete variable domain, with remaining parts taken from reference TRBV7-9 and TRBJ2-5, reads DTGVSQNPRHKITKRGQNVTFRCDPISEHNRLYWYRQTLGQGPEFLTYFQNEAQLEKSRLLSDRFSAERPKGSFSTLEIQRTEQGDSAMYLCASTRGETQYFGPGTRLLVL.

V usage is TRBV29-1 and J usage is TRBJ2-2; D possibly corresponds to TRBD2 (6 bases). The germline gives CDR1 SQVTM, CDR2 ANQGSEA. The length of the CDR3 is 15 residues. V was cut by 3 bases and J by 5 bases, with 16 bases left in between. CDR3 DNA sequence: TGCAGCGTTGAGATAGCGGAGAGACGGACCGGGGAGCTGTTTTTT. Amino acids: CSVEIAERRTGELFF.

This chain joins TRBV5-1 and TRBJ2-4, with D possibly being TRBD1 (7 bases). This CDR3 region has 15 residues. Germline V gene lookup returns CDR1 SGHRS and CDR2 YFSETQ. V gave up 4 bases and J gave up 9 bases, with 20 bases separating them. The CDR3 loop is CASSQGGSPGAIQYF. The DNA for the CDR3 is TGCGCCAGCAGCCAGGGGGGATCACCCGGCGCCATTCAGTACTTC.

V usage is TRBV6-1 and J usage is TRBJ1-2; TRBD1 agrees at 8 bases. The CDR3 sequence is 12 residues long. Germline-derived CDR1 and CDR2 are MNHNS and SASEGT. J was trimmed by 3 bases and V by 6 bases; bases with no gene match: 0. The DNA of the CDR3 is TGTGCCAGCAGGACAGGGGACTATGGCTACACCTTC. Translation: CASRTGDYGYTF.

The chain uses TRBV5-1 and TRBJ2-1, with a possible D match to TRBD2 (7 bases). V shed 4 bases and J shed 3 bases, with 23 bases lying between them. The length of the CDR3 is 18 residues. Germline values: CDR1 SGHRS, CDR2 YFSETQ. CDR3 in amino acids: CASSLLMLGAGVYNEQFF. As DNA, the CDR3 is TGCGCCAGCAGCCTCCTGATGTTGGGGGCGGGAGTCTACAATGAGCAGTTCTTC.

This clone came up once. The CDR3 DNA reads TGTGCCAGCAGCCCCTCCAGGTGGACTGGTGAAGCTTTCTTT. As protein: CASSPSRWTGEAFF. The J gene is TRBJ1-1, the V gene TRBV7-2, with no clear D. This CDR3 contains 14 residues. V was shortened by 5 bases and J by 7 bases, with 17 bases between the two germline ends. The V gene's germline CDR1 is SGHTA and CDR2 FQGNSA.

For the CDR3, the DNA is TGCGCCAGCAGCTCGATGGGACTAGCGGGAGATGAGCAGTTCTTC. Protein: CASSSMGLAGDEQFF. This chain connects TRBV5-1 to TRBJ2-1, with 14 bases lining up with TRBD2. From germline, CDR1 is SGHRS and CDR2 YFSETQ. V gave up 3 bases and J gave up 8 bases; unmatched junction bases: 4. There are 15 residues in the CDR3.

This sequence joins TRBV11-3 and TRBJ2-2; D is ambiguous. V was trimmed by 5 bases and J by 2 bases, leaving 3 bases between them. Per germline, CDR1 SGHNT and CDR2 YENEEA. The CDR3 totals 12 residues. Written as DNA, the CDR3 is TGTGCCAGCAGCCCTAACACCGGGGAGCTGTTTTTT. This sequence encodes CASSPNTGELFF.

This sequence joins TRBV18 and TRBJ2-7, with D unclear. The CDR3 consists of 12 residues. V lost 5 bases and J 0 bases, leaving 5 bases between the germline ends. CDR1 and CDR2 (germline): KGHSH, LQKENI. The CDR3, as DNA: TGTGCCAGCTCATCGGTCTCCTACGAGCAGTACTTC. Translation gives CASSSVSYEQYF.

This rearrangement joins TRBV18 to TRBJ1-3; 7 nucleotides align to TRBD1. Germline loops: CDR1 KGHSH, CDR2 LQKENI. V trimming: 6 bases; J trimming: 0 bases; junction bases outside the gene matches: 5. The CDR3 covers 15 residues. CDR3 amino acids: CASSLWDSSGNTIYF. The DNA for the CDR3 is TGTGCCAGCTCCCTTTGGGACAGCTCTGGAAACACCATATATTTT.

The chain has TRBV25-1 and TRBJ2-5; 7 positions match TRBD2. V was clipped by 3 bases and J by 5 bases; unmatched bases: 6. This CDR3 region has 14 residues. Germline assignment: CDR1 MGHDK and CDR2 SYGVNS. The CDR3 reads CASSDRGGRETQYF. The CDR3 nucleotides read TGTGCCAGCAGTGACCGCGGGGGACGGGAGACCCAGTACTTC.

The gene calls are TRBV10-3 and TRBJ1-1; D unresolved. There are 13 residues in the CDR3. Per germline, CDR1 ENHRY and CDR2 SYGVKD. V shed 3 bases and J shed 3 bases, with 8 bases lying between them. The CDR3 coding sequence is TGTGCCATCAGTGATAGTCTGGACACTGAAGCTTTCTTT. This translates into CAISDSLDTEAFF.

This clone was found a few times. The chain employs TRBV5-1 and TRBJ2-7; 10 bases map to TRBD2. The CDR3 extends over 16 amino acids. With 1 base clipped from V and 0 bases from J, the junction kept 4 bases outside the gene matches. Per germline, CDR1 SGHRS and CDR2 YFSETQ. In nucleotides, the CDR3 is TGCGCCAGCAGCTTGCGTACTAGCGGGGTCTCCTACGAGCAGTACTTC. It specifies CASSLRTSGVSYEQYF.

The chain links TRBV10-1 to TRBJ2-2; 10 nucleotides match TRBD2. In germline, CDR1 is WNHNN, CDR2 SYGVQD (reference sequence). The ends lost 5 bases at V and 7 bases at J; junction bases unmatched: 13. CDR3 length: 17 residues. The CDR3 loop reads CASSKFAAGGPGGELFF. As DNA, the CDR3 is TGCGCCAGCAGTAAATTCGCAGCGGGAGGGCCCGGCGGGGAGCTGTTTTTT.

This clone was found a few times. The rearrangement links TRBV28 to TRBJ2-7, with 10 bases identical to TRBD2. The CDR3 extends over 17 amino acids. Trimming removed 4 bases from V and 2 bases from J; junction bases left unmatched: 11. Germline CDR1 MDHEN, CDR2 SYDVKM. The DNA of the CDR3 is TGTGCCAGCAGTTCGGGGAGTAGCGGGAGGAGTACCTACGAGCAGTACTTC. It codes for CASSSGSSGRSTYEQYF. The full variable domain, with the rest looked up from reference TRBV28 and TRBJ2-7, is DVKVTQSSRYLVKRTGEKVFLECVQDMDHENMFWYRQDPGLGLRLIYFSYDVKMKEKGDIPEGYSVSREKKERFSLILESASTNQTSMYLCASSSGSSGRSTYEQYFGPGTRLTVT.

The chain has TRBV15 and TRBJ1-2; 10 bases are shared with TRBD1. V lost 5 bases to trimming and J lost 6 bases; unmatched junction nucleotides: 3. The CDR3 sequence is 13 residues long. Germline V gives CDR1 LNHNV, CDR2 YYDKDF (reference sequence). This chain's CDR3 is CATSGTGVHGYTF. CDR3 DNA: TGTGCCACCAGCGGGACAGGGGTCCATGGCTACACCTTC.

This rearrangement joins TRBV5-4 to TRBJ2-5, with TRBD1 identical over 7 bases. The ends lost 3 bases at V and 5 bases at J; junction bases unmatched: 16. This CDR3 region has 17 residues. The germline gives CDR1 SGHNT, CDR2 YYREEE (reference sequence). This CDR3 is CASSSLTGSASWETQYF. DNA for the CDR3: TGTGCCAGCAGCTCCCTGACAGGGTCGGCTAGCTGGGAGACCCAGTACTTC.

This chain connects TRBV7-3 to TRBJ1-2; D might be TRBD1 (5 bases). CDR3 length equals 13 residues. Per the germline V gene, CDR1 is SGHTA and CDR2 is FQGTGA. The germline V and J ends were trimmed by 3 bases and 1 base, with 6 bases remaining between them. The CDR3 DNA is TGTGCCAGCAGCTTGGACAATAACTATGGCTACACCTTC. It specifies CASSLDNNYGYTF.

The CDR3 sequence is CASSTSTDTQYF. DNA of the CDR3: TGTGCTAGTAGTACTAGCACAGATACGCAGTATTTT. The rearrangement links TRBV12-5 to TRBJ2-3; no clear D gene. CDR3 length: 12 amino acids. The germline CDR1 and CDR2 sequences are LGHNT and FRNRAP. Trimming took 8 bases from V and 0 from J, leaving 6 bases between them. Filled out from reference TRBV12-5 and TRBJ2-3, the complete variable domain reads DARVTQTPRHKVTEMGQEVTMRCQPILGHNTVFWYRQTMMQGLELLAYFRNRAPLDDSGMPKDRFSAEMPDATLATLKIQPSEPRDSAVYFCASSTSTDTQYFGPGTRLTVL.

The chain joins TRBV9 to TRBJ1-1; 12 nucleotides align to TRBD1. The CDR3 is 17 residues long. The ends lost 3 bases at V and 2 bases at J; junction bases unmatched: 8. Germline lookup yields CDR1 SGDLS and CDR2 YYNGEE. CDR3 in amino acids: CASSGDRGLNINTEAFF. The DNA of the CDR3 is TGTGCCAGCAGCGGGGACAGGGGGCTAAATATAAACACTGAAGCTTTCTTT.

As for this clone: The same CDR3 also results from other DNA sequences found in this sample. The genes are TRBV10-3 and TRBJ2-1; TRBD2 matches at 8 bases. The CDR3 length is 19 residues. Germline V gene lookup returns CDR1 ENHRY and CDR2 SYGVKD. V lost 6 bases and J lost 0; bases outside the gene matches: 16. Here the CDR3 reads CAIRAGTSGVGSSYNEQFF. The CDR3 DNA is TGTGCCATCAGGGCCGGAACTAGCGGAGTTGGGAGCTCCTACAATGAGCAGTTCTTC.

This sequence joins TRBV19 and TRBJ2-6; 9 nucleotides line up with TRBD2. The CDR3 is made up of 16 amino acids. The junction had 11 bases not matched to a gene; V was cut back by 11 bases and J by 3 bases. CDR1 and CDR2 from the germline V gene are LNHDA and SQIVND (reference sequence). CDR3 protein: CAASSGTSRGANVLTF. Written as DNA, the CDR3 is TGTGCCGCTTCTAGCGGGACCAGCCGTGGGGCCAACGTCCTGACTTTC.